This T cell receptor (beta chain) originates from a study (dated by TCRdb to the mid-2010s). In terms of the full investigation: The study examined whether tumor-infiltrating Tregs in breast cancer are drawn from blood Tregs or arise in situ by conversion from other CD4+ T cell subsets.

Amplification of full-length TCR variable regions was done by 5' RACE PCR using constant-region reverse primers, and this step was followed by semi-nested PCR with Nested Universal Primer A. Using the ReliaPrep RNA Cell Miniprep System, total RNA was extracted, and the SMARTer RACE 5'/3' Kit was then used to reverse transcribe the RNA into 5'RACE-ready cDNA. Full-length TCR alpha and beta libraries were barcoded with multiplex adaptors and sequenced on an Illumina MiSeq. The original methods were these. For each of nine subset-tissue groups, sequencing data from the five patients were combined, and the groups were compared by unsupervised clustering of TCR gene usage. Repertoire similarity was calculated with the Morisita-Horn index, weighting shared sequences by their contribution to each repertoire. The raw public reads went through TCRdb reprocessing: fastp at Q25, MiXCR clone calling, in-frame beta chains kept. Each entry merges the rows of one CDR3 protein and shows their most common DNA and genes. The V and J calls were not made by the authors but by TCRdb's processing. The sample includes roughly 56,000 distinct CDR3 sequences, with just under 30% observed a single time. Approximately 2.2% of the sample comes from the top ten.

General study outcomes and caveats: The greatest overlap of tumor-infiltrating Treg TCR alpha and beta sequences was observed with tumor naive CD4+ T cells, followed by blood naive CD4+ T cells. The TCR gene usage of tumor memory CD4+ T cells clustered together with blood and lymph node memory CD4+ cells and with lymph node naive CD4+ cells. The larger-cohort validation was restricted to a single TCR beta V-J rearrangement rather than whole repertoires.

From a lookup of the germline V gene, CDR1 and CDR2 are SGHTA and FQGNSA. Its CDR3 holds 14 amino acids, cysteine through phenylalanine. The CDR3 DNA has 42 bases and is translated from base 1. V and J lose 4 bases and 7 bases, and a span of 13 bases separates them. Naive CD4+ T cells were purified with the Miltenyi Naive CD4+ T Cell Isolation kit, with Tregs depleted using CD25 microbeads. Tregs, naive and memory CD4+ T cells from tumor, blood and ipsilateral draining lymph nodes of a handful of breast cancer patients underwent full-length TCR alpha and beta sequencing. Tumor tissue and lymph nodes obtained from ipsilateral axillary dissection were perfused with PBS, minced and then digested with collagenase I and hyaluronidase. A purity exceeding 90% was confirmed by FACS for the sorted cell populations. As for this clonotype: The clone's antigen remains unknown. Base qualities are missing; no much larger clone stands one base away.

The TCR was taken from a female donor with breast cancer. The rearrangement combines TRBV7-2 with TRBJ1-4; matching of 5 bases hints at TRBD1 as the D gene. Sample: tumor-infiltrating naive CD4+ T cells sorted from the breast tumor. Read against the paper, the sample's cell subset or site label means: naive CD4+ T cells, CD4+CD45RA+CD25-. The nucleotide sequence is given as TGTGCCAGCAGCTCGACAGAAGAAGGTGAAAAACTGTTTTTT. Its product reads: CASSSTEEGEKLFF.